The 10 T cell receptor beta chains presented below share a single source sample, sequenced in a study of cytomegalovirus exposure and HLA in healthy donors. TCRdb keeps only in-frame clones here, not all; method: immunoSEQ multiplex PCR. The sample lists 150,000 to 200,000 clones; about 82% were seen once. The material sequenced was PBMCs. Source of these receptors: a man under 40 in good health and CMV-seropositive.

The V call is TRBV4-1, the J call TRBJ2-3; 7 positions agree with TRBD2. V shed 4 bases and J 2 bases; nucleotides not matched to a gene: 9. The CDR3 length is 16 residues. Germline V gene lookup returns CDR1 MGHRA and CDR2 YSYEKL. The CDR3 coding sequence is TGCGCCAGCAGCCGGAGGTGGGGGGGGGTCACAGATACGCAGTATTTT. It encodes CASSRRWGGVTDTQYF.

This clone showed up just once. It may be a read error: a sequence one base away is much more abundant. This rearrangement joins TRBV4-2 to TRBJ2-3; 12 bases are a match to TRBD2. V lost 1 base and J lost 4; bases outside the gene matches: 3. This CDR3 has 16 residues. Germline CDR1 reads LGHNA; CDR2 reads YNFKEQ. The CDR3 spells CASSQGASGGADTQYF. The CDR3 coding sequence is TGTGCCAGCAGCCAAGGGGCTAGCGGGGGGGCAGATACGCAGTATTTT.

J is TRBJ1-1 and V is TRBV4-1; unclear D gene. Per the germline V gene, CDR1 is MGHRA and CDR2 is YSYEKL. Trimming removed 2 bases from V and 1 base from J, with 11 bases in between. The CDR3 covers 15 residues. The CDR3 sequence is CASSQNRGRNTEAFF. DNA for the CDR3: TGCGCCAGCAGCCAAAATCGGGGAAGGAACACTGAAGCTTTCTTT.

This chain links TRBV5-1 with TRBJ2-2, with 7 nucleotides matching TRBD2. Trimming removed 2 bases from V and 5 bases from J; junction bases left unmatched: 0. CDR3 length: 13 amino acids. Germline-derived CDR1 and CDR2 are SGHRS and YFSETQ. In DNA form, the CDR3 reads TGCGCCAGCAGCTTCGGGGGGACCGGGGAGCTGTTTTTT. Translated: CASSFGGTGELFF.

The chain combines TRBV10-1 with TRBJ2-5, with D perhaps TRBD1 (6 bases). Germline CDR1 reads WNHNN; CDR2 reads SYGVQD (reference sequence). The V end lost 6 bases, the J end lost 2 bases, and 7 bases lay between the germline ends. The CDR3 spans 12 residues. This CDR3 reads CASRDSQETQYF. In DNA form, the CDR3 reads TGCGCCAGCAGGGACAGTCAAGAGACCCAGTACTTC.

This sequence joins TRBV6-1 and TRBJ2-1; TRBD2 aligns across 9 bases. CDR3 size: 15 residues. Trimming removed 4 bases from V and 5 bases from J; junction bases left unmatched: 6. Per the germline V gene, CDR1 is MNHNS and CDR2 is SASEGT. CDR3 nucleotides: TGTGCCAGCAGTGTCGGGCGGGGGGGCGACAATGAGCAGTTCTTC. It encodes CASSVGRGGDNEQFF.

The gene calls are TRBV9 and TRBJ2-7; D not certain. Per the germline V gene, CDR1 is SGDLS and CDR2 is YYNGEE. Between the trimmed V and J ends, which lost 0 bases and 4 bases, there was a span of 5 bases. This CDR3 region has 12 residues. CDR3 coding DNA: TGTGCCAGCAGCGTAGACGGGTACGAGCAGTACTTC. Encoded protein: CASSVDGYEQYF.

The chain recombines TRBV4-2 with TRBJ2-4; D unclear. In germline, CDR1 is LGHNA, CDR2 YNFKEQ. The V gene lost 2 bases and the J gene lost 1 base, with 12 bases spanning the gap. CDR3 length: 16 amino acids. The CDR3: CASSQTPVGAKNIQYF. The CDR3 bases are TGTGCCAGCAGCCAAACCCCGGTCGGGGCCAAAAACATTCAGTACTTC.

This clone has just a few counts. The rearrangement joins TRBV7-9 to TRBJ1-5; 12 bases map to TRBD1. From germline, CDR1 is SEHNR and CDR2 FQNEAQ (reference sequence). This CDR3 has 18 amino acids. The J segment lost 7 bases and the V segment lost 6 bases, leaving 16 bases of the junction unmatched. The CDR3 sequence is CASSKGTGQGARRQPQHF. The CDR3 coding sequence is TGTGCCAGCAGTAAGGGGACGGGACAGGGGGCGCGGAGGCAGCCCCAGCATTTT.

The chain combines TRBV27 with TRBJ1-6; no definite D call. Per germline, CDR1 MNHEY and CDR2 SMNVEV (reference sequence). V lost 2 bases, J lost 9 bases, and 8 bases lay in between. The length of the CDR3 is 13 residues. The CDR3 protein is CASSLGWASPLHF. DNA of the CDR3: TGTGCCAGCAGTTTAGGGTGGGCTTCACCCCTCCACTTT.